This T cell receptor beta chain comes out of a study of blood T cell repertoires in COVID-19. The overall study: The origin of the acute and convalescent COVID-19 samples was the United States, Italy and Spain.

The CDR3 runs 13 residues. The germline gives CDR1 SGHAT, CDR2 FQNNGV. V was trimmed by 1 base and J by 5 bases, leaving 8 bases between them. Original processing methods: It was from reference gene primer amplification that nucleated cell counts were estimated. Here immunoSEQ multiplex PCR was the method, and the copy in TCRdb shows in-frame clones only, minus some. The V and J calls and clone size come from that table; D and trimming were worked out from the DNA. The data show about 220,000 clones, 88% seen once. Those who participated ranged in age from about 18 to 89 years and resided in about 24 US areas. Which cohort a participant joined came from the clinical history participants gave.

The V and J genes are TRBV11-2 and TRBJ2-5, with D uncertain. The sample consisted of PBMCs or T cells enriched from blood (not recorded which). The source of this sequence is a woman in her forties or fifties with acute COVID-19. Here the CDR3 reads CASSLARRETQYF. The CDR3, as DNA: TGTGCCAGCAGCTTAGCTAGAAGGGAGACCCAGTACTTC.